The source of this T cell receptor (beta chain) is a study of shared clonotypes between healthy human individuals. In the naive CD8 group, cells lacked CD45RO and were positively selected for CCR7, so terminally differentiated effector memory CD45RA+ cells were left out. Data came from immunoSEQ multiplex PCR; TCRdb stores just in-frame clones and leaves some out. The sample includes nearly 2 million clones, around 96% of them seen just once. V was trimmed by 3 bases and J by 1 base, leaving 8 bases between them. CDR3 length: 15 residues. CDR1 and CDR2 (germline): SGHDT, YYEEEE. The source material was naive CD8+ T cells sorted from blood. The TCR was taken from a man aged 18 to 35 in good health. The V and J genes are TRBV5-6 and TRBJ2-6, with no clear D. The CDR3 loop is CASSSALSGANVLTF. CDR3 DNA sequence: TGTGCCAGCAGCTCGGCGTTATCTGGGGCCAACGTCCTGACTTTC.